Included here is one T cell receptor beta chain sequence, with context. Its target is unknown. The data derive from a study of T cell responses to AZD1222 COVID-19 vaccine. Study background: Pooling covered second doses at about 4 or about 12 weeks. Study-level findings and limits: The donor group comprised mostly white British people and more females; the analysis possibly underestimated clonal diversity. Among those given AZD1222, only 5 to 7 were seropositive at baseline. Repertoires were obtained solely post-peak T cell response.

TCRdb keeps only in-frame clones here, not all; method: immunoSEQ multiplex PCR. Of 150,000 or so clones in the sample, about 91% were seen once. The CDR3 totals 15 residues. V was shortened by 5 bases and J by 0 bases, with 10 bases between the two germline ends. CDR1 is KGHDR, CDR2 SFDVKD, per germline. This sample comprised peripheral blood, obtained on day 0 of AZD1222 vaccination. This receptor was obtained from an adult in good health. This rearrangement joins TRBV24-1 to TRBJ2-1, with a possible D match to TRBD2 (5 bases). CDR3 loop: CATSGTPSSYNEQFF. The CDR3 DNA reads as TGTGCCACCAGTGGGACTCCGAGCTCCTACAATGAGCAGTTCTTC.